This T cell receptor (beta chain) was obtained from a study of blood T cell repertoires in COVID-19. Germline V lookup: CDR1 SGDLS, CDR2 YYNGEE. CDR3 size: 14 residues. The V and J ends lost 0 bases and 2 bases respectively, with 8 bases between them. Sequenced by immunoSEQ multiplex PCR; TCRdb stores in-frame clones only, minus some. This sample has roughly 58,000 clones, with about 66% found just once. The sample comprised PBMCs or T cells enriched from blood (not recorded which). The TCR sequence derives from a woman aged 60-75 years who had been exposed to COVID-19. The rearrangement links TRBV9 to TRBJ2-5; no reliable D call. CDR3 nucleotide sequence: TGTGCCAGCAGCGTAGGGTTGGAGCAAGAGACCCAGTACTTC. Translation gives CASSVGLEQETQYF. Looking up the rest from reference TRBV9 and TRBJ2-5 gives the full variable domain: DSGVTQTPKHLITATGQRVTLRCSPRSGDLSVYWYQQSLDQGLQFLIQYYNGEERAKGNILERFSAQQFPDLHSELNLSSLELGDSALYFCASSVGLEQETQYFGPGTRLLVL.